This TCR beta chain was documented in a study of blood T cell repertoires in COVID-19. Study-wide context: Samples of COVID-19 (acute and convalescent) were obtained from the United States, Italy and Spain. PBMCs, B-cell-depleted T cells, or T cells were the source of the cDNA or gDNA that made up the material.

Trimming left V 4 bases short and J 0 bases short, with 14 bases between. The CDR3 consists of 16 residues. CDR1 is SGHDN and CDR2 is FVKESK in the germline V gene. Original processing methods: Researchers report that nucleated cell counts were estimated from reference gene primer amplification. TCRdb keeps only in-frame clones here, not all; method: immunoSEQ multiplex PCR. D and trimming come from the DNA, and the V and J calls and clone size come from that table. The sample contains a few hundred thousand clones, approximately 79% of which appear only once. This clone was observed a few times. The sample taken for sequencing was peripheral blood. This clonotype was sampled from a human donor in a cohort sampled during active COVID-19. The gene calls are TRBV14 and TRBJ2-3, with D perhaps matching TRBD1 (5 bases). The CDR3 protein is CASSPRQGTSTDTQYF. CDR3 DNA: TGTGCCAGCAGCCCCCGTCAGGGAACAAGCACAGATACGCAGTATTTT.